The text below deals with one T cell receptor beta chain. Its antigen is not known. Generated by immunoSEQ multiplex PCR, the TCRdb table keeps only in-frame clones and is missing some. The sample lists about 5,500 clones; 95% to 98% were seen once. This entry is derived from a study of T cells in tuberculosis. Overall study: CD1B tetramers identified T cells specific for mycobacterial lipid GMM.

CDR3 length equals 15 residues. V lost 5 bases to trimming and J lost 1 base; unmatched junction nucleotides: 2. Germline CDR1 reads SNHLY; CDR2 reads FYNNEI. Time point noted: new active TB diagnosis, blood taken before or within 7 days of starting treatment. Findings of the study overall: A GMM-specific repertoire classifier reached 75% to 90% accuracy, AUROC approximately 0.9. Active tuberculosis patients had shorter CDR3-alpha; the beta difference was nonsignificant.

The sample consisted of PBMCs, taken at tuberculosis diagnosis. The receptor comes from an adult with tuberculosis. The V and J genes are TRBV2 and TRBJ2-2; 9 bases match TRBD1. CDR3 sequence (DNA): TGTGCCAGCAGTCGGACAGGGGAGAACACCGGGGAGCTGTTTTTT. As protein: CASSRTGENTGELFF.